These T cell receptor beta chains were read from a single sample in a study of preoperative IRX-2 immunotherapy in early breast cancer. The assay was immunoSEQ multiplex PCR, and TCRdb's table has in-frame clones only and misses some. The sample carries about 29,000 clones, 90% recorded once. This sample was taken from a patient treated with IRX-2 immunotherapy. The receptors derive from a human donor with breast cancer. Both conserved end residues are part of each CDR3. The D gene is left open where the match is weak. Clone sizes are given selectively: once, few, many, or a class where the clone is expanded.

NA | TRBD2 | TRBJ2-3 | TRBV2 | TGTGCCAGCAGTGATGGACTAGCGGGACTTAACACAGATACGCAGTATTTT | CASSDGLAGLNTDTQYF
once | NA | TRBJ2-5 | TRBV6-6 | TGTGCCAGCAGCCCCGGACAGTCAGAGACCCAGTACTTC | CASSPGQSETQYF
NA | NA | TRBJ2-3 | TRBV19 | TGTGCCAGACCCAACCTCTCAGATACGCAGTATTTT | CARPNLSDTQYF
few | NA | TRBJ2-1 | TRBV11-3 | TGTGCCAGCAGCTTAAGGGGTGACAATGAGCAGTTCTTC | CASSLRGDNEQFF
NA | NA | TRBJ1-6 | TRBV18 | TGTGCCAGCTCACCTGGACAGCCTAATTCACCCCTCCACTTT | CASSPGQPNSPLHF
NA | NA | TRBJ1-1 | TRBV2 | TGTGCCAGCAGTGAACAGGGTAACACTGAAGCTTTCTTT | CASSEQGNTEAFF
NA | NA | TRBJ2-7 | TRBV7-9 | TGTGCCAGCAGCCAAAATTCGGGAGAGCAGTACTTC | CASSQNSGEQYF
NA | NA | TRBJ2-7 | TRBV28 | TGTGCCAGCTTGCCCGGGACTTTTGCCTACGAGCAGTACTTC | CASLPGTFAYEQYF
NA | NA | TRBJ1-2 | TRBV10-1 | TGCGCCAGCAGTGAAGACCCTAACTATGGCTACACCTTC | CASSEDPNYGYTF
NA | NA | TRBJ2-3 | TRBV20-1 | TGCAGTGCTTATAACACAGATACGCAGTATTTT | CSAYNTDTQYF
NA | TRBD2 | TRBJ2-3 | TRBV9 | TGTGCCAGCAGCGTCACTAGCGGGTCCACAGATACGCAGTATTTT | CASSVTSGSTDTQYF
NA | NA | TRBJ1-5 | TRBV28 | TGTGCCAGCAGTTTATGGCTCGTCGGGACTAGGGATGGGAGCAATCAGCCCCAGCATTTT | CASSLWLVGTRDGSNQPQHF
NA | NA | TRBJ1-5 | TRBV12-2 | TGTGCAAGTCGCTTCGTAGGGTTCAATCAGCCCCAGCATTTT | CASRFVGFNQPQHF
few | TRBD1 | TRBJ1-6 | TRBV27 | TGTGCCAGCAGTTTAGTGTCTCCGGGACAGGGTGGGAATTCACCCCTCCACTTT | CASSLVSPGQGGNSPLHF
NA | NA | TRBJ1-2 | TRBV21-1 | TGTGCCAGCCAAACAGGCCGTCGCTATGGCTACACCTTC | CASQTGRRYGYTF
NA | TRBD2 | TRBJ2-7 | TRBV27 | TGTGCCAGCAGTCCTCTAGCGGGGTTCTCCTACGAGCAGTACTTC | CASSPLAGFSYEQYF
NA | NA | TRBJ2-2 | TRBV5-1 | TGCGCCAGCAGCTTGGCAGCGAACACCGGGGAGCTGTTTTTT | CASSLAANTGELFF
NA | TRBD2 | TRBJ2-7 | TRBV5-6 | TGTGCCAGCAGCTTGCCGGGGGGCGAGCAGTACTTC | CASSLPGGEQYF
NA | NA | TRBJ2-7 | TRBV7-8 | TGTGCCAGCAGCCTTCTGATGGGGGTGTACGAGCAGTACTTC | CASSLLMGVYEQYF
NA | TRBD2 | TRBJ2-7 | TRBV19 | TGTGCCAGTAGTGCCTGGACTAGCGGGGGATCCTACGAGCAGTACTTC | CASSAWTSGGSYEQYF
NA | NA | TRBJ1-4 | TRBV7-8 | TGTGCCAGCAGCTTATGGGGATCGAATGAAAAACTGTTTTTT | CASSLWGSNEKLFF
NA | NA | TRBJ1-3 | TRBV30 | TGTGCCTGGAGTGCGGGACCCTCGCACTCTGGAAACACCATATATTTT | CAWSAGPSHSGNTIYF
NA | TRBD2 | TRBJ2-1 | TRBV19 | TGTGCCAGTAGTACCCCACTAGCGGGCTACCACAATGAGCAGTTCTTC | CASSTPLAGYHNEQFF
NA | TRBD2 | TRBJ2-5 | TRBV11-2 | TGTGCCAGCAGACCTGGGGACGGCGGGAGGCGGGGGGAGACCCAGTACTTC | CASRPGDGGRRGETQYF
NA | TRBD2 | TRBJ2-3 | TRBV5-1 | TGCGCCAGCAGCTGGGGGGGATCTAGCACAGATACGCAGTATTTT | CASSWGGSSTDTQYF
NA | TRBD2 | TRBJ2-7 | TRBV5-8 | TGTGCCAGCAGCCCCTATAGCGGGGGGCTCACCTACGAGCAGTACTTC | CASSPYSGGLTYEQYF
few | NA | TRBJ1-4 | TRBV25-1 | TGTGCCAGCAGTGAAATGGGGTCAGGGAGAACTAATGAAAAACTGTTTTTT | CASSEMGSGRTNEKLFF
NA | NA | TRBJ2-3 | TRBV7-9 | TGTGCCAGCAGCTTAGGAGGCACAGATACGCAGTATTTT | CASSLGGTDTQYF
NA | NA | TRBJ1-3 | TRBV7-2 | TGTGCCAGCAGCTTAAGTCAGGGGCGAACAAACACCATATATTTT | CASSLSQGRTNTIYF
NA | NA | TRBJ1-1 | TRBV5-1 | TGCGCCAGCAGCTTGGAAAGGGGAACTGAAGCTTTCTTT | CASSLERGTEAFF
NA | TRBD1 | TRBJ2-4 | TRBV28 | TGTGCCAGCAGTCACCCGGACAGGGGATACATTCAGTACTTC | CASSHPDRGYIQYF
NA | NA | TRBJ2-2 | TRBV9 | TGTGCCAGCAGCTTTAGAGGCACCGGGGAGCTGTTTTTT | CASSFRGTGELFF
NA | TRBD1 | TRBJ1-5 | TRBV28 | TGTGCCAGCTCAGGGGGGAGTGGTATAATCAAGCCCCAGCATTTT | CASSGGSGIIKPQHF
NA | TRBD2 | TRBJ2-1 | TRBV11-2 | TGTGCCAGCAGCTTACCCCTAATAGCGGGGGTCGGCAATGAGCAGTTCTTC | CASSLPLIAGVGNEQFF
NA | NA | TRBJ2-1 | TRBV7-2 | TGTGCCAGCAGCTTAGATACCATCAAGCAGTTCTTC | CASSLDTIKQFF
NA | NA | TRBJ1-1 | TRBV10-3 | TGTGCCATCCGGACAGACGCTGAAGCTTTCTTT | CAIRTDAEAFF
NA | TRBD2 | TRBJ2-1 | TRBV5-4 | TGTGCCAGCAGCTCTGGACTAGCGGCTAATTCCGGGGAGCAGTTCTTC | CASSSGLAANSGEQFF
NA | NA | TRBJ2-3 | TRBV2 | TGTGCCAGCAGAGTCAGTTGGGCCGGGGGGCCAGATACGCAGTATTTT | CASRVSWAGGPDTQYF
NA | TRBD2 | TRBJ2-1 | TRBV5-6 | TGTGCCAGCAGCACTGGGACCTATAGCGGGATGGTTAATGAGCAGTTCTTC | CASSTGTYSGMVNEQFF
NA | NA | TRBJ1-3 | TRBV7-2 | TGTGCCAGCAGCTCGATCGCTGGAAACACCATATATTTT | CASSSIAGNTIYF
NA | NA | TRBJ1-5 | TRBV28 | TGTGCCAGCAGTTTAGACCTGCAGAGGCCCCAGCATTTT | CASSLDLQRPQHF
NA | NA | TRBJ2-1 | TRBV9 | TGTGCCAGCAGTCCCAGGGGACTATTAGGCTGGAATGAGCAGTTCTTC | CASSPRGLLGWNEQFF
NA | NA | TRBJ1-1 | TRBV21-1 | TGTGCCAGCAGCAAAGGAGAGACAGGGGGCCGGAACACTGAAGCTTTCTTT | CASSKGETGGRNTEAFF
NA | NA | TRBJ2-7 | TRBV18 | TGTGCCAGCTCACCTCAGGGGTTAGAGCAGTACTTC | CASSPQGLEQYF
NA | TRBD2 | TRBJ2-5 | TRBV9 | TGTGCCAGCAGCGTCGGACTAGCGGACCAAGAGACCCAGTACTTC | CASSVGLADQETQYF
NA | NA | TRBJ1-1 | TRBV19 | TGTGCCAGTATCAAGGACAGGAACACTGAAGCTTTCTTT | CASIKDRNTEAFF
NA | NA | TRBJ2-1 | TRBV5-6 | TGTGCCAGCAGCTTGTATGAGGTCGGGGGTGAGCAGTTCTTC | CASSLYEVGGEQFF
NA | NA | TRBJ1-4 | TRBV5-1 | TGCGCCAGCAGCTTGGGGGTAATTCAGGAAAAACTGTTTTTT | CASSLGVIQEKLFF